This TCR beta chain stems from a study of CD8 T cells in ankylosing spondylitis. The study, taken as a whole, reports: A TCR beta motif of about eight highly homologous variants appeared characteristic of ankylosing spondylitis blood. Disease-associated clones were reportedly significantly overrepresented in matched ankylosing spondylitis synovial fluid.

The V gene lost 1 base and the J gene lost 3 bases, with 8 bases spanning the gap. The CDR3 has 14 amino acids. The germline CDR1 and CDR2 sequences are WSHSY and SAAADI. This clonotype was seen a handful of times. What it binds is unknown. Quantitative 5'-RACE with molecular barcodes produced the TCR beta libraries. Each CDR3 protein is one row after TCRdb ran MiXCR on the 5' RACE reads. The sample gives 80,000 to 100,000 distinct CDR3 sequences, about 9% of which show up once; about 4.6% is in the top ten. Material: blood, either unsorted or a sorted T cell fraction (not recorded which). The chain recombines TRBV10-2 with TRBJ2-3; perhaps TRBD2 as D (6 bases). This receptor was taken from a male donor with ankylosing spondylitis or in good health (not recorded which). This CDR3 reads CASSEWGETDTQYF. CDR3 in DNA: TGCGCCAGCAGTGAGTGGGGGGAAACAGATACGCAGTATTTT.